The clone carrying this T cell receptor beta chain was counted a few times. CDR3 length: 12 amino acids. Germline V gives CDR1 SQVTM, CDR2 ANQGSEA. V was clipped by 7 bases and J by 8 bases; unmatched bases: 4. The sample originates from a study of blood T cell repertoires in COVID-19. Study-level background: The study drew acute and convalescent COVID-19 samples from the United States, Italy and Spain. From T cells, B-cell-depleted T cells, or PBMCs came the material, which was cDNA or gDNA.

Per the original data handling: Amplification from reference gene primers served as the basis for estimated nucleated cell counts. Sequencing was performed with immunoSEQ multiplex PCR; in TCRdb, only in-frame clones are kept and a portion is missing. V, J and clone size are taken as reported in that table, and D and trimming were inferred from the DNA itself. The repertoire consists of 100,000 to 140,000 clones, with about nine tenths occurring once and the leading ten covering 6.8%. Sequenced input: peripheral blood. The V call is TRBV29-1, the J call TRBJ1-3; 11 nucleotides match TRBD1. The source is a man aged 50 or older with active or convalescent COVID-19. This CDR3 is CSAGQGADTIYF. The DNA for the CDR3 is TGCAGCGCAGGACAGGGGGCGGACACCATATATTTT.